This record covers a single TCR beta chain. These data belong to a study of blood T cell repertoires in COVID-19. Looking at the study overall: Sites in the United States, Italy and Spain provided acute and convalescent COVID-19 samples.

Participants, 18 to 89 years old, spanned about 26 US areas. Germline-derived CDR1 and CDR2 are SGHAT and FQNNGV. Unmatched junction bases numbered 9, after V lost 3 bases and J lost 4 bases. The CDR3 has 17 amino acids. The method was immunoSEQ multiplex PCR; TCRdb's version includes in-frame clones alone and lacks a portion of them. The sample has roughly 220,000 clones; about 91% are singletons. This TCR derives from a woman aged 45-59 years with acute COVID-19. What was sequenced was PBMCs or T cells enriched from blood (not recorded which). This chain connects TRBV11-2 to TRBJ2-2; 9 positions match TRBD1. In DNA form, the CDR3 reads TGTGCCAGCAGCTTTTTAGGCAACAGGGGGCGCACCGGGGAGCTGTTTTTT. Translated: CASSFLGNRGRTGELFF.